The clone carrying this T cell receptor (beta chain) showed up just a few times. This sample is drawn from a study of blood T cell repertoires in COVID-19. On the study more broadly: The analysed material was cDNA or gDNA that came from T cells, B-cell-depleted T cells, or PBMCs.

Profiled with immunoSEQ multiplex PCR; TCRdb holds only in-frame clones, not every one. The sample lists about 300,000 clones, about 87% occurring once. The V gene end was trimmed by 5 bases and the J gene end by 10 bases; junction bases not matched to a gene: 12. The V gene's germline CDR1 is SGHKS and CDR2 YYEKEE (reference sequence). The CDR3 runs 14 residues. The rearrangement links TRBV5-5 to TRBJ1-2; the match to TRBD1 covers 9 bases. Sequencing was carried out using peripheral blood. This sequence originates from a woman under 40 who had recovered from COVID-19. CDR3: CASSFTGTGMDYTF. The DNA of the CDR3 is TGTGCCAGCAGTTTTACCGGGACAGGGATGGACTACACCTTC.